The rows below give T cell receptor beta chains drawn from one sample of a study of shared clonotypes between healthy human individuals. The method was immunoSEQ multiplex PCR; TCRdb's version includes in-frame clones alone and lacks a portion of them. Here the sample spans millions of clones, roughly 95% being singletons. Sequencing used naive CD4+ T cells sorted from blood. Receptors were obtained from a man younger than 35 in good health. Each CDR3 is given with its conserved first and last residue. D genes are given only for firm matches. Size tells how often a clone was seen (once, few, many) or the class of an expanded clone, and some rows leave it out.

V gene,D gene,J gene,clone size,CDR3 protein,CDR3 DNA
TRBV5-1,TRBD2,TRBJ2-1,-,CASSLDSAGGPNEQFF,TGCGCCAGCAGCTTGGATTCAGCGGGGGGGCCCAATGAGCAGTTCTTC
TRBV6-1,-,TRBJ2-5,once,CASNGGRVEETQYF,TGTGCCAGCAACGGGGGGCGGGTCGAAGAGACCCAGTACTTC
TRBV7-6,-,TRBJ2-3,-,CASSLVGATDTQYF,TGTGCCAGCAGCTTAGTCGGAGCGACAGATACGCAGTATTTT
TRBV10-1,-,TRBJ2-7,-,CASSESGRGHEQYF,TGCGCCAGCAGTGAGTCGGGCAGGGGCCACGAGCAGTACTTC
TRBV2,-,TRBJ2-4,-,CASNRGENIQYF,TGTGCCAGCAATAGGGGGGAAAACATTCAGTACTTC
TRBV5-1,-,TRBJ1-2,-,CASSLGGVPSYGYTF,TGCGCCAGCAGCTTGGGCGGAGTCCCGTCCTATGGCTACACCTTC
TRBV29-1,TRBD1,TRBJ2-7,-,CSVRSGGSRRAYEQYF,TGCAGCGTTAGGTCAGGGGGCTCACGAAGGGCCTACGAGCAGTACTTC
TRBV11-2,TRBD1,TRBJ2-1,-,CASTQGADGPFF,TGTGCCAGCACCCAGGGGGCCGATGGCCCGTTCTTC
TRBV5-1,TRBD2,TRBJ2-3,-,CASSLHAPGLAIWTSTDTQYF,TGCGCCAGCAGCTTGCATGCACCGGGACTAGCGATTTGGACTAGCACAGATACGCAGTATTTT
TRBV7-2,-,TRBJ2-7,-,CASSKDRYEQYF,TGTGCCAGCAGCAAGGACAGATACGAGCAGTACTTC
TRBV28,TRBD1,TRBJ1-2,-,CASRTGGGGYTF,TGTGCCAGCAGAACAGGGGGAGGTGGCTACACCTTC
TRBV5-1,-,TRBJ1-1,-,CASSWTENTEAFF,TGCGCCAGCAGCTGGACGGAGAACACTGAAGCTTTCTTT
TRBV5-4,TRBD2,TRBJ2-7,-,CASSFLSGNTYEQYF,TGTGCCAGCAGCTTCCTTAGCGGGAATACCTACGAGCAGTACTTC
TRBV13,TRBD2,TRBJ2-1,-,CASSLTSGDYNEQFF,TGTGCCAGCAGCTTAACTAGCGGGGACTACAATGAGCAGTTCTTC
TRBV30,-,TRBJ2-3,-,CAWSVPGLSTDTQYF,TGTGCCTGGAGTGTACCAGGGCTTAGCACAGATACGCAGTATTTT
TRBV5-1,-,TRBJ1-2,-,CASSLDSAYGYTF,TGCGCCAGCAGCTTGGACAGTGCCTATGGCTACACCTTC
TRBV19,-,TRBJ1-4,once,CASRVHRGAEKLFF,TGTGCCAGTAGGGTTCATAGGGGTGCTGAAAAACTGTTTTTT
TRBV2,TRBD2,TRBJ2-1,few,CASMLAGGGNEQFF,TGTGCCAGCATGCTAGCGGGGGGAGGGAATGAGCAGTTCTTC
TRBV4-3,TRBD2,TRBJ2-1,-,CASSPRGSGRGSSYNEQFF,TGCGCCAGCAGCCCTCGGGGGAGCGGGAGAGGAAGCTCCTACAATGAGCAGTTCTTC
TRBV4-1,-,TRBJ1-4,once,CASSQRDTYEKLFF,TGCGCCAGCAGCCAAAGGGACACGTATGAAAAACTGTTTTTT
TRBV19,-,TRBJ1-5,-,CASSIVGISNQPQHF,TGTGCCAGTAGTATAGTGGGGATCAGCAATCAGCCCCAGCATTTT
TRBV5-1,TRBD2,TRBJ2-1,-,CASKPKLAGNEQFF,TGCGCCAGCAAACCTAAACTAGCGGGTAATGAGCAGTTCTTC
TRBV9,TRBD1,TRBJ1-2,-,CASSETLRTGGGYGYTF,TGTGCCAGCAGTGAGACCCTCCGGACAGGGGGCGGCTATGGCTACACCTTC
TRBV18,-,TRBJ2-3,-,CASSKARTDTQYF,TGTGCCAGCTCCAAGGCGCGCACAGATACGCAGTATTTT
TRBV6-6,-,TRBJ2-7,-,CASSSRSGENEQYF,TGTGCCAGCAGTTCCCGTTCAGGGGAGAACGAGCAGTACTTC
TRBV2,-,TRBJ2-1,-,CASNSKTHPLLQEEQFF,TGTGCCAGCAACTCGAAAACCCACCCGCTCCTACAAGAAGAGCAGTTCTTC
TRBV9,-,TRBJ2-5,-,CASSKTGGSGWETQYF,TGTGCCAGCAGCAAGACCGGTGGAAGCGGGTGGGAGACCCAGTACTTC
TRBV9,-,TRBJ2-1,-,CASSVPSAGGEQFF,TGTGCCAGCAGCGTACCTAGCGCCGGCGGTGAGCAGTTCTTC
TRBV19,-,TRBJ2-7,-,CASSSTYEQYF,TGTGCCAGTAGTAGTACCTACGAGCAGTACTTC
TRBV5-1,TRBD1,TRBJ2-5,-,CASSTGTGVSETQYF,TGCGCCAGCAGCACCGGGACAGGAGTTTCCGAGACCCAGTACTTC
TRBV10-1,-,TRBJ2-2,-,CASSEGGRPGELFF,TGCGCCAGCAGTGAGGGGGGGCGCCCCGGGGAGCTGTTTTTT
TRBV7-7,-,TRBJ2-5,-,CASSLAELETQYF,TGTGCTAGCAGCTTAGCGGAATTGGAGACCCAGTACTTC
TRBV5-1,TRBD1,TRBJ2-5,-,CASSSGTGPQETQYF,TGCGCCAGCAGCTCCGGGACAGGACCGCAAGAGACCCAGTACTTC
TRBV2,-,TRBJ2-1,-,CARARRGSYNEQFF,TGTGCCAGGGCGCGCAGGGGCTCCTACAATGAGCAGTTCTTC
TRBV6-1,TRBD1,TRBJ2-7,-,CASSVLDRGLEQYF,TGTGCCAGCAGTGTGTTGGACAGGGGGCTGGAGCAGTACTTC
TRBV7-3,-,TRBJ2-3,few,CASSSGLGTDTQYF,TGTGCCAGCAGCTCGGGTTTAGGCACAGATACGCAGTATTTT
TRBV10-3,TRBD1,TRBJ1-5,-,CAATGELNQPQHF,TGTGCCGCGACAGGGGAATTGAATCAGCCCCAGCATTTT